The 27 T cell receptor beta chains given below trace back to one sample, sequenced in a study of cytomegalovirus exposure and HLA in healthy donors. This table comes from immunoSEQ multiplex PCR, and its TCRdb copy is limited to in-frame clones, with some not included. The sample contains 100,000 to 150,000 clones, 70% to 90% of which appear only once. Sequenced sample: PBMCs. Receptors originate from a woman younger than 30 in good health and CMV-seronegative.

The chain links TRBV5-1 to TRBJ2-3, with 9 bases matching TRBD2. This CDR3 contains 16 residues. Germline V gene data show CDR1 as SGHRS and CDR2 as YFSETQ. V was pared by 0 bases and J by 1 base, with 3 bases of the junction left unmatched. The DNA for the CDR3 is TGCGCCAGCAGCTTGGTTCAGCGGGGGGGCACAGATACGCAGTATTTT. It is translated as CASSLVQRGGTDTQYF. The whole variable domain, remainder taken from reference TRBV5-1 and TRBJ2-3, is KAGVTQTPRYLIKTRGQQVTLSCSPISGHRSVSWYQQTPGQGLQFLFEYFSETQRNKGNFPGRFSGRQFSNSRSEMNVSTLELGDSALYLCASSLVQRGGTDTQYFGPGTRLTVL.

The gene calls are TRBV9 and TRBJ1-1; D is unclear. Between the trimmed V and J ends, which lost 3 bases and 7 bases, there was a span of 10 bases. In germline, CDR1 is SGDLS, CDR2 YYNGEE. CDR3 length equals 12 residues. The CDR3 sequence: CASSEGSGEAFF. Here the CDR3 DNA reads TGTGCCAGCAGCGAAGGGAGTGGTGAAGCTTTCTTT.

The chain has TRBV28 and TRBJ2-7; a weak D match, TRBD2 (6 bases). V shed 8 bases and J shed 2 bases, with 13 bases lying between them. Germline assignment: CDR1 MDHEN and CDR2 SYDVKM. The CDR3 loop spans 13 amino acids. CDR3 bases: TGTGCCAGCTTTTCGGGGGTACCCTACGAGCAGTACTTC. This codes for CASFSGVPYEQYF. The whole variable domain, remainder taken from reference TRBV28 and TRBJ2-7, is DVKVTQSSRYLVKRTGEKVFLECVQDMDHENMFWYRQDPGLGLRLIYFSYDVKMKEKGDIPEGYSVSREKKERFSLILESASTNQTSMYLCASFSGVPYEQYFGPGTRLTVT.

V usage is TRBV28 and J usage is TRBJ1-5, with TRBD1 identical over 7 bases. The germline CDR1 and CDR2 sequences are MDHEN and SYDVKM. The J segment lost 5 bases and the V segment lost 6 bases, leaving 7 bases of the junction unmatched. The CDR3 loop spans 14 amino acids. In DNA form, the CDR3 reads TGTGCCAGCAGGTTCAGACAGGGACATCAGCCCCAGCATTTT. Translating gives CASRFRQGHQPQHF.

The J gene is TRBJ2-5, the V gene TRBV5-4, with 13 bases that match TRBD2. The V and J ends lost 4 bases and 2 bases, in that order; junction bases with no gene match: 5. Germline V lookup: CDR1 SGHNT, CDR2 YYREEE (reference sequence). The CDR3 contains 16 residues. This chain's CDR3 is CASSRGLAGPQETQYF. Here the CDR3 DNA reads TGTGCCAGCAGCCGGGGACTAGCGGGGCCGCAAGAGACCCAGTACTTC.

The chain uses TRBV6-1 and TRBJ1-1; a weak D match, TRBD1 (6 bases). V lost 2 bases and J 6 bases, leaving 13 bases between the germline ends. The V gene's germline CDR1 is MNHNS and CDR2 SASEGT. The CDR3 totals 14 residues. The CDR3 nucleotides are TGTGCCAGCAGTGAACGGGACACGAGATCTGAAGCTTTCTTT. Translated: CASSERDTRSEAFF.

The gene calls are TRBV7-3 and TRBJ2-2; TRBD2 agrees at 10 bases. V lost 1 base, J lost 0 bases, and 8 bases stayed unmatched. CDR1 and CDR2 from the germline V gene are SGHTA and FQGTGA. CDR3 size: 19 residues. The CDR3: CASSLSSSGSLANTGELFF. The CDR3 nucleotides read TGTGCCAGCAGCTTAAGTTCTAGCGGGAGTTTAGCGAACACCGGGGAGCTGTTTTTT.

In nucleotides, the CDR3 is TGTGCCAGCCTACGGACAGGGATGAACACTGAAGCTTTCTTT. It translates to CASLRTGMNTEAFF. The chain uses TRBV21-1 and TRBJ1-1; the table's TRBD1 call for D was not verified on the DNA. TRBV21-1 is a pseudogene. The CDR3 is 14 amino acids.

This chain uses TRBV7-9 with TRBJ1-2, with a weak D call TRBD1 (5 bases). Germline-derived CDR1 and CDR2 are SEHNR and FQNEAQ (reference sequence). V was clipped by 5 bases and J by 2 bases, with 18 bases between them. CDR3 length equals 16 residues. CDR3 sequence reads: CASSETLQDSNYGYTF. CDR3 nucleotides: TGTGCCAGCAGCGAGACCTTACAGGATTCCAACTATGGCTACACCTTC.

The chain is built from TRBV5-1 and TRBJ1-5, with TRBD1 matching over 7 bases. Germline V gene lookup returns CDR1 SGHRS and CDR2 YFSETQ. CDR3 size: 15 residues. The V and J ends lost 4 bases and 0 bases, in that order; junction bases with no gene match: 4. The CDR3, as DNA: TGCGCCAGCAGCCTTACAGGGGTTAGCAATCAGCCCCAGCATTTT. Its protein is CASSLTGVSNQPQHF.

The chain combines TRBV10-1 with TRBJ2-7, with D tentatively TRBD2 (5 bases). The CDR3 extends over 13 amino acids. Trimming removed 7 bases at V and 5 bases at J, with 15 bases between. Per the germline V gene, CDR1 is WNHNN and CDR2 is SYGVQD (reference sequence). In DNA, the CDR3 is TGCGCCAGCACTCCGGACTTTATCCACGAGCAGTACTTC. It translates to CASTPDFIHEQYF.

CDR3 DNA: TGCGCCAGCAGCCCCCGGGACAGGGGAGCGTCCTACGAGCAGTACTTC. Protein product: CASSPRDRGASYEQYF. The rearrangement uses TRBV5-1 and TRBJ2-7, with 10 bases identical to TRBD1. V lost 4 bases and J lost 1; bases outside the gene matches: 8. The V gene's germline CDR1 is SGHRS and CDR2 YFSETQ. CDR3 size: 16 residues.

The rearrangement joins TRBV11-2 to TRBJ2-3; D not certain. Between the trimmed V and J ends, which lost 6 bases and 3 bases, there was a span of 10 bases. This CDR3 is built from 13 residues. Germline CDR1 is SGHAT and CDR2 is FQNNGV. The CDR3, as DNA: TGTGCCAGCAGGCTCTCCGCGACAGATACGCAGTATTTT. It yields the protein CASRLSATDTQYF.

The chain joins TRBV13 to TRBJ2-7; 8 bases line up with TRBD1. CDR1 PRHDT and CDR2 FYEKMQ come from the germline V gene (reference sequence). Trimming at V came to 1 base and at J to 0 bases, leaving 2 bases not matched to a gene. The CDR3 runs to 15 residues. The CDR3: CASSLVGTGSYEQYF. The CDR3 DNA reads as TGTGCCAGCAGCTTAGTGGGGACAGGCTCCTACGAGCAGTACTTC.

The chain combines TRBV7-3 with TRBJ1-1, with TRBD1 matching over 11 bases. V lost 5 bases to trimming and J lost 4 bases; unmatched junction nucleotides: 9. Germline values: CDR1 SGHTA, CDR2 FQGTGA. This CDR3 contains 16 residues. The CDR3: CASSALGQGAVTEAFF. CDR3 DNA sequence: TGTGCCAGCAGCGCTTTAGGACAGGGGGCTGTCACTGAAGCTTTCTTT.

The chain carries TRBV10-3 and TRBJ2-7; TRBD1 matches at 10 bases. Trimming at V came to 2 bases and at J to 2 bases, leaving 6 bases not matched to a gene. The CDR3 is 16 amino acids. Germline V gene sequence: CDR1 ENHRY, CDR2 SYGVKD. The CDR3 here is CAISERGTGAPYEQYF. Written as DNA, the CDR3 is TGTGCCATCAGTGAGAGAGGGACAGGGGCCCCCTACGAGCAGTACTTC.

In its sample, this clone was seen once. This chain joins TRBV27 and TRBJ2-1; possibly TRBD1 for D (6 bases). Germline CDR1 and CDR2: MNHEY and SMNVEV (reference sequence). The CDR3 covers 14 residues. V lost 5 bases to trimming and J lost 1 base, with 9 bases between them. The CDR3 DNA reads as TGTGCCAGCAGTATCAGGGGTTCCTACAATGAGCAGTTCTTC. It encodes CASSIRGSYNEQFF.

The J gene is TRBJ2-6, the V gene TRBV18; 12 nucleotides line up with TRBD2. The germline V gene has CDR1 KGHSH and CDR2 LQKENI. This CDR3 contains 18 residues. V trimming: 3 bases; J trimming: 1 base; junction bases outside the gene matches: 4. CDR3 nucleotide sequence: TGTGCCAGCTCACCGACTAGCGGGAGAGGGTCTGGGGCCAACGTCCTGACTTTC. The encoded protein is CASSPTSGRGSGANVLTF.

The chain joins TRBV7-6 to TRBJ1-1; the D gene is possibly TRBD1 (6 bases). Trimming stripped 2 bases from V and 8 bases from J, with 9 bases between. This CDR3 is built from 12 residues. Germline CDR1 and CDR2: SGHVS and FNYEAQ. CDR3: CASSLYQGEAFF. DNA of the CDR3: TGTGCCAGCAGCTTATATCAGGGGGAAGCTTTCTTT.

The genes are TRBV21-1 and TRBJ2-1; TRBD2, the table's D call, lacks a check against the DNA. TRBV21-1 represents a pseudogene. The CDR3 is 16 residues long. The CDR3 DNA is TGTGCCAGCAGCAAAATGAGGCTAGCGGAATCCAATGAGCAGTTCTTC. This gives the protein CASSKMRLAESNEQFF.

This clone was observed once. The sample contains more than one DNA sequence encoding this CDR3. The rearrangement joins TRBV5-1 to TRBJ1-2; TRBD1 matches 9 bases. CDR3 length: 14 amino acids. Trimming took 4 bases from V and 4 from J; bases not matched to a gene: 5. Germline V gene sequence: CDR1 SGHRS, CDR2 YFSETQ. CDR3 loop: CASSRDRGGYGYTF. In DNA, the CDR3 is TGCGCCAGCAGCCGTGACAGGGGGGGCTATGGCTACACCTTC.

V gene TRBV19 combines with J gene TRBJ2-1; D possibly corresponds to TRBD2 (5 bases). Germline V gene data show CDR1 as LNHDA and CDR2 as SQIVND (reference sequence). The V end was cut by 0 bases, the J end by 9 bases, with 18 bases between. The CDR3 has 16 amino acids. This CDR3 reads CASSIDPGRLAGEQFF. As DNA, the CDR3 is TGTGCCAGTAGTATAGATCCAGGTCGACTCGCGGGTGAGCAGTTCTTC.

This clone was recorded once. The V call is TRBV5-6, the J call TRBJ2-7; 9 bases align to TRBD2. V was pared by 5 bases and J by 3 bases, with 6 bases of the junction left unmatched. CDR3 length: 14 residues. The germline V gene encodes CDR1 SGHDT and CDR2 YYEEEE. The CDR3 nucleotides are TGTGCCAGCAGTGTGTTAGCGGGAGACTACGAGCAGTACTTC. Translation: CASSVLAGDYEQYF.

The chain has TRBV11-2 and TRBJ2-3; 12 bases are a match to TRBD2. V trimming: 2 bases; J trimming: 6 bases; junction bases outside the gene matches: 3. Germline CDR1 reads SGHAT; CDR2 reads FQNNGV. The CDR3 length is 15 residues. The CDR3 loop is CASSLSSGGADTQYF. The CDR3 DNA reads TGTGCCAGCAGCTTATCTAGCGGGGGGGCGGATACGCAGTATTTT.

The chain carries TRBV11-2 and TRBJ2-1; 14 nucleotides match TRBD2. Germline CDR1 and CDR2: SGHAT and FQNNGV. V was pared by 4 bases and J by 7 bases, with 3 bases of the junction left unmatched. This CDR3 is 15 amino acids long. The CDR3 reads CASSSRLAGGNEQFF. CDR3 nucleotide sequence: TGTGCCAGCAGCTCCCGACTAGCGGGAGGGAATGAGCAGTTCTTC.

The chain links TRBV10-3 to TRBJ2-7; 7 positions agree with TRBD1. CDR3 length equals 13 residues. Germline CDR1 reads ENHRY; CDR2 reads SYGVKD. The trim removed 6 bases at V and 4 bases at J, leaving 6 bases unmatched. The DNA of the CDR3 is TGTGCCATCAGGCCGGGACAGACTTACGAGCAGTACTTC. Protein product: CAIRPGQTYEQYF.

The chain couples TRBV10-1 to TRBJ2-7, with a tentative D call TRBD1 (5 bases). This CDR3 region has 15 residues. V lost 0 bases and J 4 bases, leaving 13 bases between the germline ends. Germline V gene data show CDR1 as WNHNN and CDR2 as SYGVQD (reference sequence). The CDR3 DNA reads TGCGCCAGCAGTGAGTCGATCTCCAGGGTGTACGAGCAGTACTTC. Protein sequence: CASSESISRVYEQYF.